This T cell receptor beta chain stems from a study of OX40 agonist ivuxolimab in advanced cancers. Across the whole study: Cancers in dose escalation were hepatocellular, melanoma, renal cell and head and neck.

The study's findings and limits: The investigators did not determine what antigen specificity the expanded peripheral T cells had. The CD4+ and CD8+ T cells in the blood had expanded clonally by week 6 at 0.1 to 3.0 mg/kg. On average, CD8+ T cells showed a greater number of expanded clones than CD4+.

CDR3 length: 16 amino acids. V was pared by 4 bases and J by 0 bases, with 13 bases between. Per germline, CDR1 LNHDA and CDR2 SQIVND (reference sequence). TCRdb's table, derived via immunoSEQ multiplex PCR, lists solely in-frame clones and lacks some. The table shows approximately 49,000 clones, with about 86% occurring only once. This clone was seen just once. Its antigen remains unknown. This chain links TRBV19 with TRBJ1-5, with D unclear. The clonotype originates from an adult with an advanced solid tumor such as melanoma, head and neck, liver or kidney cancer. The input for sequencing was CD4+ or CD8+ T cells sorted from blood, taken in a trial of the OX40 agonist ivuxolimab. CDR3 amino acids: CASSKAALNSNQPQHF. DNA of the CDR3: TGTGCCAGTAGTAAGGCCGCCCTTAATAGCAATCAGCCCCAGCATTTT.